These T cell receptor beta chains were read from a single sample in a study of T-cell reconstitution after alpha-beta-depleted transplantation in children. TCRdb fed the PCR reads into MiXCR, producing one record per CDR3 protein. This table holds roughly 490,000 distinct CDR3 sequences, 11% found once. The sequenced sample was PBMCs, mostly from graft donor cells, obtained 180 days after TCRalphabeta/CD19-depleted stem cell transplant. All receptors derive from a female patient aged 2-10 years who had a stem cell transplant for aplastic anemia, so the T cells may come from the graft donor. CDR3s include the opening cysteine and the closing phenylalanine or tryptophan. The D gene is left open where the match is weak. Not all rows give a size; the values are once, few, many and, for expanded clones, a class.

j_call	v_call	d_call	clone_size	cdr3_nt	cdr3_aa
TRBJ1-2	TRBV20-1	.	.	TGCAGTGCCCTTAGGGGTTCTGGCTACACCTTC	CSALRGSGYTF
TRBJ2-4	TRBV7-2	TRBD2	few	TGTGCCAGCAGCTTCGCACCCGGGACTAGCGGGAGTACTGGGGGCAAAAACATTCAGTACTTC	CASSFAPGTSGSTGGKNIQYF
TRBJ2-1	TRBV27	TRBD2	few	TGTGCCAGCAGTCAAGCGGGAAGTGAGCAGTTCTTC	CASSQAGSEQFF
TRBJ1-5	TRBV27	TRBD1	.	TGTGCCAGCAGTTGGTCGGGACAGGGCCCGAATCAGCCCCAGCATTTT	CASSWSGQGPNQPQHF
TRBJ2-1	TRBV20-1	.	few	TGCAGTGCTAATAGCGGAGAGGGGGACAATGAGCAGTTCTTC	CSANSGEGDNEQFF
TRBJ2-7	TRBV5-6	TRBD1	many	TGTGCCAGCAGCTTTCGGGACAGGGGGTCCGAGCAGTACTTC	CASSFRDRGSEQYF
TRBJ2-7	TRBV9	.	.	TGTGCCAGCAGCCCCCCCGGGACTGAATACTACGAGCAGTACTTC	CASSPPGTEYYEQYF
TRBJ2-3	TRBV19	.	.	TGTGCCAGTAGTAGGGGGGACACAGATACGCAGTATTTT	CASSRGDTDTQYF
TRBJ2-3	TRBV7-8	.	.	TGTGCCAGCAGCTCCAGGGCGCGGAGCACAGATACGCAGTATTTT	CASSSRARSTDTQYF
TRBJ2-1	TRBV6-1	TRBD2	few	TGTGCCAGCAGTCCAATAGCGGGAGAGGGAACGTTGGAGGAGTTCTTC	CASSPIAGEGTLEEFF
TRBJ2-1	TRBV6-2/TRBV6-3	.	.	TGTGCCAGCAACCCGGGGGTAGACTACTCCTACAATGAGCAGTTCTTC	CASNPGVDYSYNEQFF
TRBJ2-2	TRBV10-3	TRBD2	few	TGTGCCATTCCGGGCGGACTAGCGGGAGGCCTCGCGAACACCGGGGAGCTGTTTTTT	CAIPGGLAGGLANTGELFF
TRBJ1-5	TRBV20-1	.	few	TGCAGTGCTCCCCAGATGGGAAGCAATCAGCCCCAGCATTTT	CSAPQMGSNQPQHF
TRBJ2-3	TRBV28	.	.	TGTGCCAGCAGTTTACCGGGGAGCCGGCCAGATACGCAGTATTTT	CASSLPGSRPDTQYF
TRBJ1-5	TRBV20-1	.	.	TGCAGTGCTAGTAGGGGATTAGGGGTAAGCAATCAGCCCCAGCATTTT	CSASRGLGVSNQPQHF
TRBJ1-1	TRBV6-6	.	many	TGTGCCAGCAGTAGCCCCTCGAACACTGAAGCTTTCTTT	CASSSPSNTEAFF
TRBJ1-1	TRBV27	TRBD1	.	TGTGCCAGCAGTTTATCGATCGTGGACAGGGGATTTGAAGCTTTCTTT	CASSLSIVDRGFEAFF
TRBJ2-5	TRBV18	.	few	TGTGCCAGCTCACCAAAGAATGCAGTACCGTACCAAGAGACCCAGTACTTC	CASSPKNAVPYQETQYF
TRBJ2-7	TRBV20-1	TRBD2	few	TGCAGTGCCGAAGGGACTAGCGTCTCCTACGAGCAGTACTTC	CSAEGTSVSYEQYF
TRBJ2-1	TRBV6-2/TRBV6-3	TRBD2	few	TGTGCCAGCAGTTATGGCGGGAGGCCCGAGCAGTTCTTC	CASSYGGRPEQFF
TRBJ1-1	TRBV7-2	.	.	TGTGCCAGCAGCCCAATCCGGGTTGAAGCTTTCTTT	CASSPIRVEAFF
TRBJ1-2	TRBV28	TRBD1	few	TGTGCCAGCAGGTCCGTACAGGGGACTAACTATGGCTACACCTTC	CASRSVQGTNYGYTF
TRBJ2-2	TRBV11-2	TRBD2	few	TGTGCCAGCAGCTTCTCCTGGACTAGCGGGAGCGAAGTGGACACCGGGGAGCTGTTTTTT	CASSFSWTSGSEVDTGELFF
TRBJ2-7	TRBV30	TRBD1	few	TGTGCCTGGAGTCACCCTCGGGACAGACCCTACGAGCAGTACTTC	CAWSHPRDRPYEQYF
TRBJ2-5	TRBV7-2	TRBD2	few	TGTGCCAGCAGCGCTACTAGCGGTCGGGAGACCCAGTACTTC	CASSATSGRETQYF
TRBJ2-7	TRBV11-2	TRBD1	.	TGTGCCAGCAGCTCACCTAGGGACAGGCCGAGCGAGCAGTACTTC	CASSSPRDRPSEQYF
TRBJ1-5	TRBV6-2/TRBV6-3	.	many	TGTGCCAGCAGCCGAGGGGGAGGCAATCAGCCCCAGCATTTT	CASSRGGGNQPQHF
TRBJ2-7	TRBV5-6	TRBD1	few	TGTGCCAGCAGCTGGGGACAGGGAAGTGGTTACGAGCAGTACTTC	CASSWGQGSGYEQYF
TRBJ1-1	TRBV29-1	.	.	TGCAGCGTTAGTAGGGAGGGCACTGAAGCTTTCTTT	CSVSREGTEAFF
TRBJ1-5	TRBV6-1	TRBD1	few	TGTGCCAGCAGCTCCGACAGGGGTAGCAATCAGCCCCAGCATTTT	CASSSDRGSNQPQHF
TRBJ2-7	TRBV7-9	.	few	TGTGCCAGCAGCTTTTCCCCCTTGTTGACAGAATACGAGCAGTACTTC	CASSFSPLLTEYEQYF
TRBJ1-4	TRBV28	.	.	TGTGCCAGCAGTTTTCTGACAGGATCTTTGCTGTTTTTT	CASSFLTGSLLFF
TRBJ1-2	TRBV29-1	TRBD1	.	TGCAGCAGTGGACAGGCCTATGGCTACACCTTC	CSSGQAYGYTF
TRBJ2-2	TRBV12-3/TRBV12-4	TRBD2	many	TGTGCCAGCAGTTGGCTAGCGGGAACCGGGGAGCTGTTTTTT	CASSWLAGTGELFF
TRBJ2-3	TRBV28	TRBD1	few	TGTGCCAGCAGTTCAACAGGGGAAGGTACAGATACGCAGTATTTT	CASSSTGEGTDTQYF
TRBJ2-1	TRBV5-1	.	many	TGCGCCAGCAGCTTCCGATACAATGAGCAGTTCTTC	CASSFRYNEQFF
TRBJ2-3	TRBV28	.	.	TGTGCCAGCAGTTTCCCTCTCTTCTGGGGGGATACGCAGTATTTT	CASSFPLFWGDTQYF
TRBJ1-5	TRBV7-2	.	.	TGTGCCAGCAGCTTAGAGACACTTCAGCCCCAGCATTTT	CASSLETLQPQHF
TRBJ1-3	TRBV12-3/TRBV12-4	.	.	TGTGCCAGCAGTTTACGGGGAAGCTCTGGAAACACCATATATTTT	CASSLRGSSGNTIYF
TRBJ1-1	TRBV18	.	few	TGTGCCAGCTCACAAGGAGAGGACACTGAAGCTTTCTTT	CASSQGEDTEAFF
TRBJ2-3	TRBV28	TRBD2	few	TGTGCCATCGTGACTAGCGCCCCCACAGATACGCAGTATTTT	CAIVTSAPTDTQYF
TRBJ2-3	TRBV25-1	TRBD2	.	TGTGCCAGCGTAGCGGGAGGGCCGACAGATACGCAGTATTTT	CASVAGGPTDTQYF
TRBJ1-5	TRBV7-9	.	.	TGTGCCAGCAGCTCCGGCTTTGTTAATCAGCCCCAGCATTTT	CASSSGFVNQPQHF
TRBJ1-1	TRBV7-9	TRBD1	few	TGTGCCAGCAGCCTGGAAACACCCCCAGGGGGAGTCGCTGAAGCTTTCTTT	CASSLETPPGGVAEAFF
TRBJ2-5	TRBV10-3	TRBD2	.	TGTGCCATCAGTGAAGGTAGCGGGAGTGTGCAAGAGACCCAGTACTTC	CAISEGSGSVQETQYF
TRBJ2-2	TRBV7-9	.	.	TGTGCCAGCAGCTTAGCGCGGCCTGTAAGGAACACCGGGGAGCTGTTTTTT	CASSLARPVRNTGELFF
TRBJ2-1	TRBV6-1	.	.	TGTGCCAGCAGCTCATCCTTGTCGCCTGCCTACAATGAGCAGTTCTTC	CASSSSLSPAYNEQFF
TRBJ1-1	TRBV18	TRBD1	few	TGTGCCAGCTCACCCTCGACAGGGGTGAACACTGAAGCTTTCTTT	CASSPSTGVNTEAFF
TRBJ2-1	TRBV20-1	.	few	TGCAGTGCTAGACAGGGGAGCAATGAGCAGTTCTTC	CSARQGSNEQFF
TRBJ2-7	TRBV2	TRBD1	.	TGTGCCAGCAGGTTTAGGACAGGGGGATCGGTCGAGCAGTACTTC	CASRFRTGGSVEQYF
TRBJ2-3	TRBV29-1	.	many	TGCAGCGTAGCGGATAGCACAGATACGCAGTATTTT	CSVADSTDTQYF
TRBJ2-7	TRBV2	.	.	TGTGCCAGCAGACGCCCCCCGAGACAGCTGATGTACGAGCAGTACTTC	CASRRPPRQLMYEQYF
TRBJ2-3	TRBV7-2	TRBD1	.	TGTGCCAGCAGCTTTCCCGGGACAGGGTTATCAGATACGCAGTATTTT	CASSFPGTGLSDTQYF
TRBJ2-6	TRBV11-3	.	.	TGTGCCAGCAGCTTAGATGGTCGTGGGGCCAACGTCCTGACTTTC	CASSLDGRGANVLTF
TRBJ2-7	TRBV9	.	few	TGTGCCAGCAGCGTAGGGCACAGCTCCTACGAGCAGTACTTC	CASSVGHSSYEQYF
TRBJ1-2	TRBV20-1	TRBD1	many	TGCAGTGCTTCAAAGACAGGGGCTGATGGCTACACCTTC	CSASKTGADGYTF
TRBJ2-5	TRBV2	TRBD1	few	TGTGCCAGCAGTTATCGGGACAGGGGCTCCCAAGAGACCCAGTACTTC	CASSYRDRGSQETQYF
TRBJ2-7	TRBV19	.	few	TGTGCCAGTAGTAGGGGGCCGGGACGGGCCTACGAGCAGTACTTC	CASSRGPGRAYEQYF
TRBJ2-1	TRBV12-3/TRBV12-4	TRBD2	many	TGTGCCAGCAGTTCTCCACGGACTAGCGGGAATGAGCAGTTCTTC	CASSSPRTSGNEQFF